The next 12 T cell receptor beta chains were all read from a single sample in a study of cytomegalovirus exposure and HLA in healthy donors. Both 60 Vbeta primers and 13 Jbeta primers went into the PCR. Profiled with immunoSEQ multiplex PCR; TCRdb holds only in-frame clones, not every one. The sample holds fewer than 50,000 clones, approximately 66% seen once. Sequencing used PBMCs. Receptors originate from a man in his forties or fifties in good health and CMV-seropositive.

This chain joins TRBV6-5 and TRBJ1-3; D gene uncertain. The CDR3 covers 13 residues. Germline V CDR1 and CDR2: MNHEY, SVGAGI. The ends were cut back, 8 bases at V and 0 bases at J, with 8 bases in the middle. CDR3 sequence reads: CASYSSSGNTIYF. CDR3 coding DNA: TGTGCCAGCTACTCCTCCTCTGGAAACACCATATATTTT.

The CDR3, as DNA: TGTGCCAGCAGCCCCAGGACAGGCAAAAACTACGAGCAGTACTTC. Encoded protein: CASSPRTGKNYEQYF. The genes are TRBV7-8 and TRBJ2-7, with TRBD1 matching 7 bases. This CDR3 has 15 residues. Germline CDR1 reads SGHVS; CDR2 reads FQNEAQ. Trimming removed 5 bases from V and 3 bases from J; junction bases left unmatched: 10.

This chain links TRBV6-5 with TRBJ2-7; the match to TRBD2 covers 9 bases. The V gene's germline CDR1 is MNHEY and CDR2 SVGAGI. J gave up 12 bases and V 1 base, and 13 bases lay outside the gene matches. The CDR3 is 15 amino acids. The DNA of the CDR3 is TGTGCCAGCAGTTACTATCCCCTAGGCGGGGGGGACGCGTACTTC. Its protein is CASSYYPLGGGDAYF.

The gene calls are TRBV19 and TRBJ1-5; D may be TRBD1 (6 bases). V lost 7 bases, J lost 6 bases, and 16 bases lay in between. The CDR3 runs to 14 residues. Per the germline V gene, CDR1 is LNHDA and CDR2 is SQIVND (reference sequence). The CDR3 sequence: CASTRQAWVQPQHF. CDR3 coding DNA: TGTGCCAGTACCCGACAGGCTTGGGTTCAGCCCCAGCATTTT.

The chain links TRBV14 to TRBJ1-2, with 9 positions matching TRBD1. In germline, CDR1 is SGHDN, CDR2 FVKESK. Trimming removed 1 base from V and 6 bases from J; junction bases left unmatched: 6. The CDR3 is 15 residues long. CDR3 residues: CASSQVETGGDGYTF. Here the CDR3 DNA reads TGTGCCAGCAGCCAAGTCGAAACAGGGGGCGATGGCTACACCTTC. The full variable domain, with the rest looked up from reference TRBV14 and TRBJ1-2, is EAGVTQFPSHSVIEKGQTVTLRCDPISGHDNLYWYRRVMGKEIKFLLHFVKESKQDESGMPNNRFLAERTGGTYSTLKVQPAELEDSGVYFCASSQVETGGDGYTFGSGTRLTVV.

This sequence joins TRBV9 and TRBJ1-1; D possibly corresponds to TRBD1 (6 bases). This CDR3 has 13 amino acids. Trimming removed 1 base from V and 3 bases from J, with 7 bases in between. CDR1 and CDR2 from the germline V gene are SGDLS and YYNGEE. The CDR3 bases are TGTGCCAGCAGCGTATCAGGGGACACTGAAGCTTTCTTT. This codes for CASSVSGDTEAFF. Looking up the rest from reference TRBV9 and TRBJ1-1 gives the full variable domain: DSGVTQTPKHLITATGQRVTLRCSPRSGDLSVYWYQQSLDQGLQFLIQYYNGEERAKGNILERFSAQQFPDLHSELNLSSLELGDSALYFCASSVSGDTEAFFGQGTRLTVV.

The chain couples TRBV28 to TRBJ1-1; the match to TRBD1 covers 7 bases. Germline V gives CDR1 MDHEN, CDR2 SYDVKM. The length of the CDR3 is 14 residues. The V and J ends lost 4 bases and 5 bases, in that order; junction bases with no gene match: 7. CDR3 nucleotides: TGTGCCAGCAGTTCCGCAGGGGGAGGAACTGAAGCTTTCTTT. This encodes CASSSAGGGTEAFF.

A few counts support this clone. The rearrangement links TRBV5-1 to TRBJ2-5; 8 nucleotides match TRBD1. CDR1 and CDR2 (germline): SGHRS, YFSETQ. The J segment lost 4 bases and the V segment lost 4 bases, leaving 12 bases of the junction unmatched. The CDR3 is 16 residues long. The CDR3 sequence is CASSTRWTGPPETQYF. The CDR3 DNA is TGCGCCAGCAGCACCCGCTGGACAGGGCCGCCAGAGACCCAGTACTTC.

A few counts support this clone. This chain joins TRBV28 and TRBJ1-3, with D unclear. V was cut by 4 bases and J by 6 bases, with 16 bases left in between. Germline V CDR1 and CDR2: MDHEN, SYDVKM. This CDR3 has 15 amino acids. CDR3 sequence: CASSSLYSILNTIYF. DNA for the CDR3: TGTGCCAGCAGTTCTCTATACAGCATTCTAAACACCATATATTTT.

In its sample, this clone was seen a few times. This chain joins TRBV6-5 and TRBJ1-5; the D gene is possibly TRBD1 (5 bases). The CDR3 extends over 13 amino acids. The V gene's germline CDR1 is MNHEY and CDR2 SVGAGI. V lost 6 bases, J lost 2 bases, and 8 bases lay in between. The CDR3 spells CASSPRGNQPQHF. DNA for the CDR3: TGTGCCAGCAGCCCCAGGGGCAATCAGCCCCAGCATTTT.

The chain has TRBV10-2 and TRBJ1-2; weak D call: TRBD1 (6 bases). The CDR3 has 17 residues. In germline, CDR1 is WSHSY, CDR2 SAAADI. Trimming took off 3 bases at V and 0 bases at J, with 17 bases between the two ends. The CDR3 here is CASSDLRGAATNYGYTF. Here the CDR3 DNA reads TGCGCCAGCAGTGATCTCCGGGGGGCTGCCACTAACTATGGCTACACCTTC.

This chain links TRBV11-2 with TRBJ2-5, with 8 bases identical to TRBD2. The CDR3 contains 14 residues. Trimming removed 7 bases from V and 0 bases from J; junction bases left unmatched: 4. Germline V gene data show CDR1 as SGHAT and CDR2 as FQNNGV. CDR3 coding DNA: TGTGCCAGCACCCGGGGGGGGTACCAAGAGACCCAGTACTTC. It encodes CASTRGGYQETQYF.